The 22 T cell receptor beta chains in this list originate from one sample, sequenced in a study of cytomegalovirus exposure and HLA in healthy donors. The PCR ran on 60 Vbeta and 13 Jbeta primers. The method was immunoSEQ multiplex PCR; TCRdb's version includes in-frame clones alone and lacks a portion of them. In the table there are 140,000 to 150,000 clones, around 80% of which are singletons. Sample: PBMCs. These receptors were obtained from a boy aged 2 to 10 in good health and CMV-seronegative.

This chain uses TRBV18 with TRBJ2-7, with D perhaps TRBD2 (5 bases). Looked up from germline, CDR1 is KGHSH and CDR2 is LQKENI. The CDR3 totals 14 residues. Between the trimmed V and J ends, which lost 0 bases and 1 base, there was a span of 7 bases. This CDR3 reads CASSPPSGSYEQYF. In DNA form, the CDR3 reads TGTGCCAGCTCACCACCGTCGGGGTCCTACGAGCAGTACTTC.

The chain has TRBV7-2 and TRBJ2-7; D is unclear. From germline, CDR1 is SGHTA and CDR2 FQGNSA. Trimming pared 3 bases from V and 5 bases from J, leaving 5 bases between. This CDR3 has 11 amino acids. The CDR3 sequence: CASSFTDEQYF. As DNA, the CDR3 is TGTGCCAGCAGCTTTACGGACGAGCAGTACTTC.

The CDR3 region has the DNA TGTGCCAGCAGCAAGACCGAGAGAGGGTCAGATACGCAGTATTTT. It codes for CASSKTERGSDTQYF. This rearrangement joins TRBV6-5 to TRBJ2-3, with a tentative D call TRBD2 (5 bases). The CDR3 length is 15 residues. Germline V CDR1 and CDR2: MNHEY, SVGAGI. Trimming took off 6 bases at V and 4 bases at J, with 17 bases between the two ends.

The chain is built from TRBV9 and TRBJ2-1; TRBD1 might be the D (5 bases). This CDR3 has 15 amino acids. Looked up from germline, CDR1 is SGDLS and CDR2 is YYNGEE. V was trimmed by 2 bases and J by 0 bases, leaving 9 bases between them. As DNA, the CDR3 is TGTGCCAGCAGCGTGGGGCCTAGCTCCTACAATGAGCAGTTCTTC. As protein: CASSVGPSSYNEQFF.

The rearrangement joins TRBV5-4 to TRBJ2-3, with 7 bases lining up with TRBD2. V lost 4 bases, J lost 0 bases, and 8 bases stayed unmatched. The V gene's germline CDR1 is SGHNT and CDR2 YYREEE (reference sequence). This CDR3 has 16 amino acids. DNA for the CDR3: TGTGCCAGCAGCACGAAGCGGGACTTTAGCACAGATACGCAGTATTTT. It translates to CASSTKRDFSTDTQYF.

The CDR3 DNA follows: TGTGCCAGCAGCTTGACCCGGACAGGAGTCTATGGCTACACCTTC. Translating gives CASSLTRTGVYGYTF. The J gene is TRBJ1-2, the V gene TRBV5-5, with TRBD1 identical over 7 bases. In germline, CDR1 is SGHKS, CDR2 YYEKEE (reference sequence). Trimming cost V 1 base and J 4 bases; bases outside gene matches: 7. The CDR3 totals 15 residues. Variable domain in full (rest from reference TRBV5-5 and TRBJ1-2): DAGVTQSPTHLIKTRGQQVTLRCSPISGHKSVSWYQQVLGQGPQFIFQYYEKEERGRGNFPDRFSARQFPNYSSELNVNALLLGDSALYLCASSLTRTGVYGYTFGSGTRLTVV.

This sequence joins TRBV7-6 and TRBJ1-2; 12 positions match TRBD1. This CDR3 comprises 16 residues. Germline loops: CDR1 SGHVS, CDR2 FNYEAQ. Trimming took 5 bases from V and 8 from J; bases not matched to a gene: 12. The CDR3 sequence: CASSKGRDRGHGGYTF. The CDR3 DNA follows: TGTGCCAGCAGCAAGGGCCGGGACAGGGGGCACGGGGGCTACACCTTC.

Points on this clone: Mismatch with germline at one junction end may stem from a read error. The chain links TRBV7-9 to TRBJ2-1; 12 bases align to TRBD2. CDR3 length equals 19 residues. Germline V lookup: CDR1 SEHNR, CDR2 FQNEAQ (reference sequence). In DNA, the CDR3 is TGTTCCAGCAGGTTCGGGCTAGCGGGAGGGGGGAGCTCCTACAATGAGCAGTTCTTC. It is translated as CSSRFGLAGGGSSYNEQFF.

The chain recombines TRBV6-4 with TRBJ2-1, with D possibly matching TRBD1 (5 bases). Trimming pared 6 bases from V and 10 bases from J, leaving 16 bases between. Germline CDR1 and CDR2: MRHNA and SNTAGT. The CDR3 is 13 residues long. The CDR3 coding sequence is TGTGCCAGCAGGGCTGTAGGCCAGGGAGAGCAGTTCTTC. Protein: CASRAVGQGEQFF.

The chain is built from TRBV2 and TRBJ1-1; tentatively, D is TRBD1 (6 bases). In germline, CDR1 is SNHLY, CDR2 FYNNEI. V lost 2 bases and J 11 bases, leaving 12 bases between the germline ends. The CDR3 consists of 12 residues. In DNA, the CDR3 is TGTGCCAGCAGTGAATTTAGGGGGACGGCTTTCTTT. This gives the protein CASSEFRGTAFF.

Only a few counts were recorded for this clone. This chain connects TRBV25-1 to TRBJ2-3; D is ambiguous. V shed 3 bases and J shed 0 bases, with 4 bases lying between them. The CDR3 is 13 residues long. Germline V gives CDR1 MGHDK, CDR2 SYGVNS. This chain's CDR3 is CASSETSTDTQYF. CDR3 DNA: TGTGCCAGCAGTGAGACTAGCACAGATACGCAGTATTTT.

The J gene is TRBJ2-7, the V gene TRBV7-2; 12 nucleotides agree with TRBD2. The CDR3 length is 15 residues. After removal of 5 bases from V and 2 bases from J, the junction contained 4 bases not matched to a gene. The germline V gene has CDR1 SGHTA and CDR2 FQGNSA. The CDR3 loop is CASSRTSGDTYEQYF. Written as DNA, the CDR3 is TGTGCCAGCAGCAGGACTAGCGGGGACACCTACGAGCAGTACTTC.

The rearrangement joins TRBV7-9 to TRBJ2-5; 7 nucleotides match TRBD1. The ends lost 5 bases at V and 5 bases at J; junction bases unmatched: 11. The CDR3 has 15 residues. From germline, CDR1 is SEHNR and CDR2 FQNEAQ (reference sequence). As DNA, the CDR3 is TGTGCCAGCAGCCCGACAGGGTCGTCGGGGGAGACCCAGTACTTC. It translates to CASSPTGSSGETQYF. Full variable domain (remainder filled in from reference TRBV7-9 and TRBJ2-5): DTGVSQNPRHKITKRGQNVTFRCDPISEHNRLYWYRQTLGQGPEFLTYFQNEAQLEKSRLLSDRFSAERPKGSFSTLEIQRTEQGDSAMYLCASSPTGSSGETQYFGPGTRLLVL.

This chain uses TRBV30 with TRBJ1-4; no clear D gene. This CDR3 is 12 amino acids long. Germline loops: CDR1 GTSNPN, CDR2 SVGIG (reference sequence). The germline V and J ends were trimmed by 0 bases and 7 bases, with 6 bases remaining between them. CDR3 in DNA: TGTGCCTGGAGTGTCAATTCTGAAAAACTGTTTTTT. It translates to CAWSVNSEKLFF.

The V and J genes are TRBV25-1 and TRBJ2-5, with no clear D. Germline V gives CDR1 MGHDK, CDR2 SYGVNS. Trimming left V 2 bases short and J 5 bases short, with 15 bases between. The CDR3 is 15 residues long. The CDR3: CASSEIGWPSETQYF. The CDR3 DNA follows: TGTGCCAGCAGTGAAATCGGGTGGCCTTCTGAGACCCAGTACTTC.

The V and J genes are TRBV7-2 and TRBJ2-5; TRBD2 agrees at 8 bases. V trimming: 6 bases; J trimming: 4 bases; junction bases outside the gene matches: 4. Per germline, CDR1 SGHTA and CDR2 FQGNSA. This CDR3 has 13 residues. CDR3 sequence (DNA): TGTGCCAGCAGGAGCGGGAGCCCAGAGACCCAGTACTTC. This encodes CASRSGSPETQYF.

The CDR3 DNA follows: TGTGCCTGGAGCAGCTACACCTTC. Protein product: CAWSSYTF. The J gene is TRBJ1-2, the V gene TRBV30; D not resolved. The CDR3 length is 8 residues. V dropped 3 bases and J dropped 9 bases, with 2 bases sitting between them. Per germline, CDR1 GTSNPN and CDR2 SVGIG (reference sequence).

CDR3 residues: CASSPSGSSSYEQYF. In DNA, the CDR3 is TGTGCCAGCAGCCCTAGCGGGAGTTCTTCCTACGAGCAGTACTTC. The chain combines TRBV27 with TRBJ2-7; 10 nucleotides align to TRBD2. Trimming cost V 6 bases and J 1 base; bases outside gene matches: 6. The CDR3 has 15 amino acids. The germline gives CDR1 MNHEY, CDR2 SMNVEV (reference sequence).

This chain joins TRBV2 and TRBJ1-5, with TRBD1 identical over 7 bases. The CDR3 loop spans 15 amino acids. Looked up from germline, CDR1 is SNHLY and CDR2 is FYNNEI. The V segment lost 6 bases and the J segment 1 base; nucleotides outside the gene matches: 6. For the CDR3, the DNA is TGTGCCAGCAGCGACAGGGTCGGGAGCAATCAGCCCCAGCATTTT. It yields the protein CASSDRVGSNQPQHF.

The chain couples TRBV4-3 to TRBJ2-1, with D hard to call. The CDR3 contains 14 residues. Germline V gene sequence: CDR1 LGHNA, CDR2 YSLEER. V gave up 0 bases and J gave up 2 bases, with 5 bases separating them. Here the CDR3 reads CASSQDRAYNEQFF. Here the CDR3 DNA reads TGCGCCAGCAGCCAAGATCGAGCCTACAATGAGCAGTTCTTC.

The gene calls are TRBV4-1 and TRBJ1-1; 9 nucleotides agree with TRBD1. The CDR3 is 14 amino acids. CDR1 is MGHRA, CDR2 YSYEKL, per germline. The V and J ends lost 1 base and 11 bases, in that order; junction bases with no gene match: 8. CDR3 sequence (DNA): TGCGCCAGCAGCCAAGCCGGGACAGGGTACACGGCTTTCTTT. It translates to CASSQAGTGYTAFF.

V and J are TRBV27 and TRBJ2-5; D unresolved. Per the germline V gene, CDR1 is MNHEY and CDR2 is SMNVEV (reference sequence). V was clipped by 4 bases and J by 2 bases, with 8 bases between them. This CDR3 has 13 residues. CDR3 loop: CASSYQLQETQYF. The DNA for the CDR3 is TGTGCCAGCAGTTATCAGTTACAAGAGACCCAGTACTTC.